This T cell receptor (beta chain) is from a study of vaccination and CD4 T cells after COVID-19 (dated by TCRdb to 2022 to 2024). Some background on the complete study: Convalescent patients had a positive SARS-CoV-2 result on nasal swab PCR, and of these patients, several had mild disease and one had severe disease. Six males and four females were included in the convalescent cohort, with two Hispanic individuals, seven Caucasians, two Asians and one multiracial person represented. Participants received two doses of either the Pfizer-BioNTech BNT162b2 vaccine (n=8) or the Moderna mRNA-1273 vaccine (n=2). Post-COVID blood samples were collected from convalescent patients a median of around 100 days after diagnosis, with a range of about 30 to 161 days. Post-vaccine blood samples were collected a median of around 70 days after the second vaccine dose, ranging from roughly 12 to 241 days. The cultures were stimulated with overlapping spike peptide pools from SARS-CoV-2 and from the common cold coronaviruses HCoV-NL63, HCoV-OC43 and HCoV-229E. Control cultures used a CEFX viral epitope pool as positive control, an HIV-1 Nef peptide pool as negative control, or no peptide. In 10 COVID-19 convalescent patients and a handful of infection-naive healthy vaccine recipients, the spike-specific CD4+ TCR repertoire before mRNA vaccination was compared with the repertoire after mRNA vaccination.

The library was obtained by PCR. DNA from cultured CD4+ T cells was subjected to TCR sequencing with the Oncomine TCR Beta short-read assay at the Johns Hopkins FTIC core. The QIAamp micro DNA kit was used to extract genomic DNA from the cultured CD4+ T cells. Oncomine TCR Beta libraries from cultured CD4+ T cells were pooled using unique dual indexes and sequenced on an Illumina iSeq 100. In the paper's pipeline: Non-productive sequences were removed, and CDR3s not starting with C, not ending with F or W, or shorter than 7 amino acids were discarded. The MANAFEST web application identified antigen-specific clonotypes by comparing peptide-stimulated wells against reference wells and other culture wells. For a clone to be called positive, the clone needed an FDR below 0.05, an odds ratio above 5, and a productive frequency above 0.1% in at least two of three replicate wells. A clonotype was classed as cross-reactive if the clonotype showed significant expansion both in SARS-CoV-2 spike wells and in at least one common cold coronavirus spike condition. Using R version 3.6.1, CDR3 homology was evaluated through Levenshtein distances (stringdist) along with unrooted phylogenetic trees (ape). In TCRdb, the public reads were trimmed at Q25 with fastp and aligned with MiXCR, with productive beta chains retained. Rows with one shared CDR3 protein collapse into an entry with the most common genes and DNA. These V and J calls originate from TCRdb's pipeline instead of the authors' own analysis. The sample table records approximately 3,100 distinct CDR3 sequences; approximately 49% of these occur just once. In total, the top ten clones hold approximately 19% of the sample.

Study-wide findings and limitations: An increase in the median number of SARS-CoV-2-reactive clonotypes from 21 after infection to roughly 38 after vaccination was observed, but the change was not found to be significant. The number of convalescent patients in the study was relatively small, and the study did not examine early timepoints following natural infection. Among convalescent patients, a median around 89% of the SARS-CoV-2-reactive clones seen after vaccination appeared only after vaccination, which suggests priming specific to the vaccine. Of the vaccine-specific clones in convalescent patients, 304 of 307, or nearly all, reacted only to SARS-CoV-2 spike and did not cross-react with common cold coronaviruses.

V loses 5 bases of germline sequence and J loses 4 bases, and the interval between the two ends is 11 bases. Reading the germline V gene gives CDR1 SGHTA and CDR2 FQGNSA. The CDR3 sequence holds 13 residues, the cysteine and phenylalanine included. Just CDR3 DNA is preserved here, 39 bases in frame from base 1. Explained via the paper, the treatment or condition label denotes: roughly ten-day PBMC culture with coronavirus spike peptide pools or control peptides (ViraFEST assay). To expand antigen-specific T cells with peptide pools and then pick out the expanded clonotypes through TCR sequencing, the study relied on the ViraFEST assay. The convalescent patients' positive SARS-CoV-2 PCR tests were from March to December 2020, which was before the Alpha, Beta and Delta variants emerged in the United States. PBMCs were cultured at roughly 1.8 million per well in IMDM supplemented with roughly 5% human AB serum and around 10 IU/ml IL-2, with about 11 ug/ml peptide pools added. On days 3 and 7, half of the culture medium was replaced with fresh IL-2-containing medium. After 10 days of culture, CD4+ T cells were isolated by negative selection using the EasySep CD4+ T cell isolation kit. PBMCs were separated from whole blood using Ficoll-Paque Plus gradient centrifugation and then either used fresh or cryopreserved at -140C. In general, triplicate wells were set up for every culture condition.

In its sample, this clonotype was seen a few times. This receptor's antigen is unknown. Base qualities were left out, and no much larger clone turns up one base away. Sequencing used CD4+ T cells from blood, cultured in vitro. This receptor was identified in a human donor who had recovered from COVID-19. In this chain, TRBV7-2 is recombined with TRBJ1-1, with TRBD1 tentatively as D gene (6 bases match). Here is the DNA: TGTGCCAGCAGCCCCCGAGGGGGCACTGAAGCTTTCTTT. It translates to CASSPRGGTEAFF.